The source of this T cell receptor (beta chain) is a study of PD-1 blockade in classical Hodgkin lymphoma. The method was immunoSEQ multiplex PCR; TCRdb's version includes in-frame clones alone and lacks a portion of them. The table records more than 4,000 clones, 67% of them present only once. The time point: cycle 4 day 1 (C4D1), after six to seven weeks of nivolumab. All patients relapsed after autologous stem cell transplantation, and brentuximab vedotin exposure varied. Germline V gene data show CDR1 as LGHNT and CDR2 as FRNRAP. The CDR3 is 15 amino acids. Unmatched junction bases numbered 2, after V lost 1 base and J lost 3 bases.

The chain recombines TRBV12-5 with TRBJ2-1; 8 bases fit TRBD1. The sequences come from peripheral blood mononuclear cells (PBMCs), collected before the fourth cycle of nivolumab. The source is a human donor with classical Hodgkin lymphoma. CDR3 amino acids: CASGLGDRFYNEQFF. In DNA form, the CDR3 reads TGTGCTAGTGGTTTGGGGGACAGGTTCTACAATGAGCAGTTCTTC.